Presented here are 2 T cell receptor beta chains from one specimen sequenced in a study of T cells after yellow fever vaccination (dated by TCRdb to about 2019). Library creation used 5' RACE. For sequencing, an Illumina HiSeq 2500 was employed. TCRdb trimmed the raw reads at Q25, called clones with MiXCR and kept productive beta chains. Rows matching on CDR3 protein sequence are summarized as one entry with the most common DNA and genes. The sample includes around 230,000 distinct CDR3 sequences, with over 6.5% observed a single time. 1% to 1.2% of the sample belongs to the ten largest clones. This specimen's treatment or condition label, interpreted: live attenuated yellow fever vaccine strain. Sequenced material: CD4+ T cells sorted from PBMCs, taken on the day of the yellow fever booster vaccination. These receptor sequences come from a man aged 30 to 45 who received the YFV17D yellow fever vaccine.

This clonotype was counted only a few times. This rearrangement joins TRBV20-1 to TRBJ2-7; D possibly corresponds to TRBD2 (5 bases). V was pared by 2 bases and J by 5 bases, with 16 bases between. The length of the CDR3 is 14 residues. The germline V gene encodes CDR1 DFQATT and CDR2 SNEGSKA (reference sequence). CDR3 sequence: CSARLPGNGHEQYF. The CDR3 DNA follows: TGCAGTGCTAGACTTCCCGGGAACGGTCACGAGCAGTACTTC.

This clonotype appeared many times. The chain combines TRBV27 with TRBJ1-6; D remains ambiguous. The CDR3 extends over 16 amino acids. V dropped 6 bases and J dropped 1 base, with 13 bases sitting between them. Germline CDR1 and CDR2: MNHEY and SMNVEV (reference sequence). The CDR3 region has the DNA TGTGCCAGCAGCCCGGGCCCCCGGTCCTATAATTCACCCCTCCACTTT. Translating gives CASSPGPRSYNSPLHF.